This TCR beta chain is from a study of TIL therapy for anti-PD-1-resistant metastatic lung cancer (dated by TCRdb to the early 2020s). Context from the whole study: Tumors were harvested prior to any PD-1/PD-L1 blockade, after which nivolumab was administered to patients, and lymphodepletion, expanded TIL infusion and IL-2 were given to patients who progressed. Enrolled patients had a median age of approximately 49 years (range about 35-80) and a median tumor PD-L1 proportion score of around 5.6%. Most of the cohort had lung adenocarcinoma, including four EGFR-mutant tumors and two ALK-rearranged tumors, and half of the patients were either current or former smokers. Across the cohort, whole-exome sequencing showed a median non-synonymous tumor mutation burden of under 1.8 mutations per megabase. T cell receptor beta sequencing of tumor and peripheral blood served to follow clonotypes across the tumor, the expanded TIL product, and serial blood samples.

Beyond this particular receptor, the publication reports: Because the cohort was highly selected, with more treatment-naive, never-smoker and oncogene-addicted patients than is typical, generalizability is limited. The study protocol defined all tumor marker inferences as exploratory. The baseline peripheral repertoire was partially replaced by infused TIL clonotypes, which then decayed over months, and persistence showed no apparent association with response.

This specimen's time point label, interpreted: pre-treatment sample, taken before nivolumab and TIL therapy. Adults with stage 4 NSCLC were enrolled from October 2017 to January 2020 in a dual-center phase I trial. The samples were obtained from a phase I trial that was single-arm and open-label and tested tumor-infiltrating lymphocyte therapy combined with nivolumab in advanced non-small cell lung cancer. Blood mononuclear cells were isolated from EDTA tubes by Ficoll gradient and were snap-frozen as pellets, and DNA was extracted with a Qiagen mini-prep kit. As regards this clone: Its antigen remains unidentified. The sample holds no much larger clone one base away, and base qualities are not on file.

The immunoSEQ v3 hsTCRB kit was used to amplify TCR beta CDR3 regions from genomic DNA through bias-controlled multiplex PCR. TCR libraries were sequenced on an Illumina NextSeq 500 to 2 million or so read pairs for survey level or 5-6 million for deep level. The authors' analysis ran thus. V, D and J genes were assigned, non-productive sequences were removed, and clonality was reported by immunoSEQ Analyzer software. Repertoires of infused TIL and blood were compared using productive Simpson clonality and the Morisita overlap index of productive TRB rearrangements. Absolute clonotype counts in blood were estimated by multiplying the lymphocyte count by the CD3+ fraction and by the productive frequency of the clone. In TCRdb, the immuneACCESS table is reduced to in-frame sequences with V and J assigned. These tables do not hold every clone; where another copy was compared, an unresolved V gene accounts for under half, and the others remain unexplained. V, J and clone size are taken as reported in that table, and D and trimming were inferred from the DNA itself. A total of about 59,000 clones appear in this sample, over 70% of them only once. The leading ten clones occupy around 1.7% of the sample.

The TCR sequence derives from a person between 30 and 80 years old with non-small cell lung cancer. Material: blood, obtained at baseline.

This receptor carries the CDR3 CASSLQGLQGEAFF. The nucleotide sequence is given as TGTGCCAGCAGCTTGCAGGGGCTCCAAGGTGAAGCTTTCTTT. This chain joins TRBV5-5 to TRBJ1-1, with TRBD1 perhaps the D gene, on 6 matching bases. From its cysteine to its phenylalanine, the CDR3 spans 14 amino acids. The retained sequence is limited to the CDR3, 42 bases, with the frame set at the first base. Taken from the germline V gene (reference sequence), the CDR1 and CDR2 loops are SGHKS and YYEKEE. V and J are truncated by 1 base and 7 bases respectively, leaving an intervening sequence of 14 bases. When the CDR3 is completed using the reference TRBV5-5 and TRBJ1-1 genes on either side, the full variable domain is DAGVTQSPTHLIKTRGQQVTLRCSPISGHKSVSWYQQVLGQGPQFIFQYYEKEERGRGNFPDRFSARQFPNYSSELNVNALLLGDSALYLCASSLQGLQGEAFFGQGTRLTVV.